The 2 T cell receptor beta chains listed next were all sequenced from one sample in a study of T-cell reconstitution after alpha-beta-depleted transplantation in children. For TCRbeta, the library was prepared with unique molecular identifiers. TCRdb reanalysed the PCR reads using MiXCR and keeps one entry per CDR3 protein. Among about 70,000 distinct CDR3 sequences, approximately 11% were seen once, and the ten largest hold approximately 13%. Sample: PBMCs, taken before TCRalphabeta/CD19-depleted stem cell transplant. The receptors were sampled from a boy younger than 18 with acute myeloid leukemia, due to receive a stem cell transplant.

This clonotype was recorded many times. The chain recombines TRBV9 with TRBJ1-1; possible D gene TRBD1, 5 bases. The CDR3 is 13 amino acids. The germline gives CDR1 SGDLS, CDR2 YYNGEE. V lost 2 bases, J lost 5 bases, and 10 bases lay in between. The DNA for the CDR3 is TGTGCCAGCAGCGTCCAGGGTGGAACTGAAGCTTTCTTT. Translation gives CASSVQGGTEAFF.

This clonotype was observed a few times. This chain links TRBV21-1 with TRBJ1-2; TRBD1 reflects the table's D call only, with no check against the DNA. TRBV21-1 has pseudogene status. The CDR3 is 17 residues long. The CDR3 DNA reads as TGTGCCAGCAGCAACAGCTCAAACAGGGGCAGGAACTATGGCTACACCTTC. Translating it yields CASSNSSNRGRNYGYTF.